This T cell receptor beta chain was captured by sequencing in a study of CD8 T cells in ankylosing spondylitis. General observations from the study: A CD8+ phenotype characterized the disease-linked clones, which were relatively rare in peripheral blood. Seemingly characteristic of ankylosing spondylitis blood was a TCR beta motif consisting of about 8 highly homologous variants. Significantly higher representation of disease-linked clones was reported for matched ankylosing spondylitis synovial fluid.

For TCR beta, libraries came from quantitative 5'-RACE with molecular barcodes. One entry per CDR3 protein, called by TCRdb with MiXCR from the 5' RACE reads. Of around 91,000 distinct CDR3 sequences listed, roughly 10% are singletons. CDR1 ENHRY and CDR2 SYGVKD come from the germline V gene. The CDR3 length is 14 residues. The junction had 5 bases not matched to a gene; V was cut back by 7 bases and J by 1 base. This clonotype was picked up a small number of times. Antigen unknown. The receptor was isolated from a male donor with ankylosing spondylitis. The chain couples TRBV10-3 to TRBJ2-7; 9 nucleotides agree with TRBD1. Sequences were obtained from blood, either unsorted or a sorted T cell fraction (not recorded which). The CDR3 region has the DNA TGTGCCATCAACTCGGGACAGGGTTCCTACGAGCAGTACTTC. Protein sequence: CAINSGQGSYEQYF.